These 13 T cell receptor beta chains share one sample of origin, sequenced in a study of CD8 T cells in Susac syndrome. Random-hexamer reverse transcription was applied to about 0.45 to 1 ug RNA. In TCRdb, the immunoSEQ multiplex PCR reads were re-called with MiXCR into one record per CDR3 protein. The profile covers about 210,000 distinct CDR3 sequences, with 95% appearing a single time and 0.095% taken by the ten largest. Sequenced sample: CD4+ T cells from PBMCs. The receptor set was obtained from a human donor with multiple sclerosis.

This chain joins TRBV28 and TRBJ2-5; D unresolved. This CDR3 region has 16 residues. Germline loops: CDR1 MDHEN, CDR2 SYDVKM. With 5 bases removed from V and 0 bases from J, the gap between germline ends came to 16 bases. The CDR3 loop is CASSPSTAGYQETQYF. CDR3 DNA: TGTGCCAGCAGTCCCTCTACGGCCGGGTACCAAGAGACCCAGTACTTC.

This clonotype was observed a single time. The V gene is TRBV7-6, the J gene TRBJ2-5; D is unresolved. Trimming pared 2 bases from V and 5 bases from J, leaving 18 bases between. Per germline, CDR1 SGHVS and CDR2 FNYEAQ. The CDR3 totals 16 residues. The CDR3 sequence: CASSLPNRVMRETQYF. CDR3 bases: TGTGCCAGCAGCTTACCGAATAGGGTCATGAGGGAGACCCAGTACTTC.

This clonotype was counted a single time. The chain recombines TRBV6-1 with TRBJ2-7; 7 positions match TRBD1. The CDR3 has 12 amino acids. The V gene's germline CDR1 is MNHNS and CDR2 SASEGT. Germline trimming cut 6 bases from V and 5 bases from J; bases unmatched to any gene: 4. The CDR3 nucleotides read TGTGCCAGCAGGCAGGACAGGCACGAGCAGTACTTC. Translating gives CASRQDRHEQYF.

The chain recombines TRBV5-1 with TRBJ2-2; D is unclear. This CDR3 is built from 15 residues. CDR1 and CDR2 (germline): SGHRS, YFSETQ. The ends were cut back, 0 bases at V and 6 bases at J, with 12 bases in the middle. The CDR3 is CASSLDVGRPGELFF. The CDR3, as DNA: TGCGCCAGCAGCTTGGACGTCGGGCGACCCGGGGAGCTGTTTTTT. The full variable domain, with the rest looked up from reference TRBV5-1 and TRBJ2-2, is KAGVTQTPRYLIKTRGQQVTLSCSPISGHRSVSWYQQTPGQGLQFLFEYFSETQRNKGNFPGRFSGRQFSNSRSEMNVSTLELGDSALYLCASSLDVGRPGELFFGEGSRLTVL.

The chain carries TRBV20-1 and TRBJ2-5, with D unclear. V was pared by 5 bases and J by 7 bases, with 8 bases between. From germline, CDR1 is DFQATT and CDR2 SNEGSKA (reference sequence). The CDR3 runs to 10 residues. The CDR3 loop reads CSAGLGTQYF. The CDR3 nucleotides are TGCAGTGCTGGTCTCGGGACCCAGTACTTC.

The rearrangement uses TRBV11-2 and TRBJ2-1, with no clear D. Between the trimmed V and J ends, which lost 6 bases and 8 bases, there was a span of 14 bases. This CDR3 has 13 amino acids. Germline V CDR1 and CDR2: SGHAT, FQNNGV. The CDR3 DNA follows: TGTGCCAGCAGTCTTCAGCGACTCCATGAGCAGTTCTTC. Protein: CASSLQRLHEQFF.

The rearrangement uses TRBV20-1 and TRBJ2-5; D gene unclear. The CDR3 spans 13 residues. V was clipped by 1 base and J by 5 bases, with 11 bases between them. The V gene's germline CDR1 is DFQATT and CDR2 SNEGSKA (reference sequence). This CDR3 is CSARGPAVETQYF. In nucleotides, the CDR3 is TGCAGTGCTAGAGGTCCCGCGGTGGAGACCCAGTACTTC.

This clonotype has a single count. V usage is TRBV5-1 and J usage is TRBJ2-1; 9 bases line up with TRBD1. CDR1 SGHRS and CDR2 YFSETQ come from the germline V gene. V shed 0 bases, J shed 9 bases, and the junction held 4 bases outside the gene matches. The CDR3 runs to 14 residues. CDR3 bases: TGCGCCAGCAGCTTGGCCGGGACAGGGAGTGAGCAGTTCTTC. Translating it yields CASSLAGTGSEQFF.

The chain has TRBV9 and TRBJ1-2; possible D gene TRBD1, 6 bases. The CDR3 spans 17 residues. Trimming pared 0 bases from V and 2 bases from J, leaving 17 bases between. CDR1 is SGDLS and CDR2 is YYNGEE in the germline V gene. The CDR3 protein is CASSVELWPDRNYGYTF. CDR3 nucleotides: TGTGCCAGCAGCGTAGAATTGTGGCCGGACAGAAACTATGGCTACACCTTC. The full variable domain, in which reference TRBV9 and TRBJ1-2 provide the parts outside the CDR3, is DSGVTQTPKHLITATGQRVTLRCSPRSGDLSVYWYQQSLDQGLQFLIQYYNGEERAKGNILERFSAQQFPDLHSELNLSSLELGDSALYFCASSVELWPDRNYGYTFGSGTRLTVV.

This clonotype was found once. The rearrangement links TRBV20-1 to TRBJ2-5, with 10 bases fitting TRBD2. The CDR3 is made up of 15 amino acids. V lost 6 bases and J lost 4; bases outside the gene matches: 11. Germline lookup yields CDR1 DFQATT and CDR2 SNEGSKA (reference sequence). The CDR3 DNA reads as TGCAGTGCGCCGAAGAGCGGGAGGGCCCCAGAGACCCAGTACTTC. Translated, it gives CSAPKSGRAPETQYF.

The chain employs TRBV19 and TRBJ1-5; tentatively, D is TRBD1 (5 bases). V was cut by 7 bases and J by 5 bases, with 21 bases left in between. The CDR3 runs to 16 residues. Germline lookup yields CDR1 LNHDA and CDR2 SQIVND (reference sequence). CDR3 protein: CASKNGRGLTHQPQHF. The CDR3 DNA is TGTGCCAGTAAAAATGGAAGGGGCCTTACTCATCAGCCCCAGCATTTT.

The chain recombines TRBV20-1 with TRBJ2-7; 8 bases line up with TRBD1. The CDR3 covers 15 residues. Germline V gives CDR1 DFQATT, CDR2 SNEGSKA (reference sequence). The V gene end was trimmed by 3 bases and the J gene end by 7 bases; junction bases not matched to a gene: 14. CDR3 protein: CSASRGTGVKVEQYF. For the CDR3, the DNA is TGCAGTGCTAGTCGAGGGACAGGAGTCAAGGTAGAGCAGTACTTC.

The chain combines TRBV5-1 with TRBJ2-3; D not certain. Germline V gene data show CDR1 as SGHRS and CDR2 as YFSETQ. V was pared by 0 bases and J by 14 bases, with 10 bases between. The CDR3 covers 11 residues. The DNA for the CDR3 is TGCGCCAGCAGCTTGGTGGCCAGACGGTATTTT. This sequence encodes CASSLVARRYF. Based on the CDR3 plus reference TRBV5-1 and TRBJ2-3, the full variable domain is KAGVTQTPRYLIKTRGQQVTLSCSPISGHRSVSWYQQTPGQGLQFLFEYFSETQRNKGNFPGRFSGRQFSNSRSEMNVSTLELGDSALYLCASSLVARRYFGPGTRLTVL.